This entry features one T cell receptor beta chain sequence. These data are taken from a study of T cells in Graves' hyperthyroidism and ophthalmopathy. V lost 3 bases and J lost 10, with 17 bases in between. The germline CDR1 and CDR2 sequences are KGHDR and SFDVKD. This CDR3 has 14 residues. Regions amplified from RNA transcripts were the TCR beta CDR3 regions. The HTBI primer set drove a first-round RT-PCR of the TCR CDR3. TCRdb passed the multiplex PCR reads through MiXCR, listing each CDR3 protein once. The table records some 400,000 distinct CDR3 sequences, about 20% of them present only once. The chain is built from TRBV24-1 and TRBJ1-2; D is possibly TRBD1 (6 bases). Specimen: blood. The source is a young woman with Graves' hyperthyroidism. CDR3 DNA sequence: TGTGCCACCAGTGATGTCGACCAAAAGGGACACTACACCTTC. The encoded protein is CATSDVDQKGHYTF.